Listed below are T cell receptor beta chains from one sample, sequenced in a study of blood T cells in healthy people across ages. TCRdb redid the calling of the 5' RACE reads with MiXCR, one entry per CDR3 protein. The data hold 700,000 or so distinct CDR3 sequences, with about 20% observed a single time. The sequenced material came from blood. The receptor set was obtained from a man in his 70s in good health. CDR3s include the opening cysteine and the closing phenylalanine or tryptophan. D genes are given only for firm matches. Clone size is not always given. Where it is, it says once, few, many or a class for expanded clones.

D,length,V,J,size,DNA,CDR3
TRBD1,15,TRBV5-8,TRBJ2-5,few,TGTGCCAGCAGCTTCGGTAGACAGGGTGCAGAGACCCAGTACTTC,CASSFGRQGAETQYF
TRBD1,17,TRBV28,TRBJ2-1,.,TGTGCCAGCAGAGCCTACGGGACAGGGGGTGGGTTGAATGAGCAGTTCTTC,CASRAYGTGGGLNEQFF
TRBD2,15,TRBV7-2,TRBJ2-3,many,TGTGCCAGCAGCTCAAGTAGCGGGGGAAGAGATACGCAGTATTTT,CASSSSSGGRDTQYF
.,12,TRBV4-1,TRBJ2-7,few,TGCGCCAGCAGCCCAGATTGGTACGAGCAGTACTTC,CASSPDWYEQYF
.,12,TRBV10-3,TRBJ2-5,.,TGTGCCATCAGGGACCGTGGAGAGACCCAGTACTTC,CAIRDRGETQYF
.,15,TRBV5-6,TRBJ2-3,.,TGTGCCAGCAGCTCACAGGGCTCGGGGACAGATACGCAGTATTTT,CASSSQGSGTDTQYF
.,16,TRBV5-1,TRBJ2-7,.,TGCGCCAGCAGCTTAATCCCTAGGGAGGTGAACTACGAGCAGTACTTC,CASSLIPREVNYEQYF
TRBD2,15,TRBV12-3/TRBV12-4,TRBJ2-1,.,TGTGCCAGCAGCTCTAGCGGGAGGATGGGTAATGAGCAGTTCTTC,CASSSSGRMGNEQFF
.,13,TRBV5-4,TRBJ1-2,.,TGTGCCAGCAGCGCGGGGGATTTCTATGGCTACACCTTC,CASSAGDFYGYTF
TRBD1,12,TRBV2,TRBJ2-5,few,TGTGCCAGCAGGGGGACAGTGGAGACCCAGTACTTC,CASRGTVETQYF
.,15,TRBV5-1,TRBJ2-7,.,TGCGCCAGCAGCTTGGTTAGTGCATCAGCCTACGAGCAGTACTTC,CASSLVSASAYEQYF
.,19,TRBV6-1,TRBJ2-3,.,TGTGCCAGCAGTGGGTCTAGAAGTCAGCGGGCGCTGCTCACAGATACGCAGTATTTT,CASSGSRSQRALLTDTQYF
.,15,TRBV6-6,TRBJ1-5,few,TGTGCCAGCAGTTACTCAGGTCCAAATCATCAGCCCCAGCATTTT,CASSYSGPNHQPQHF
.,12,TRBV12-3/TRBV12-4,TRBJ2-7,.,TGTGCCAGCAGGGATAGGACGGCCGAGCAGTACTTC,CASRDRTAEQYF
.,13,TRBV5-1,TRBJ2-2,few,TGCGCCAGCAGCTTGGGAATCACCGGGGAGCTGTTTTTT,CASSLGITGELFF
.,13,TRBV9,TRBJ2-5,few,TGTGCCAGCTCGGAGGTTGACCAAGAGACCCAGTACTTC,CASSEVDQETQYF
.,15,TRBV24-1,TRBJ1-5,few,TGTGCCTCCGTCCTCCGCCGGTATAGCAATCAGCCCCAGCATTTT,CASVLRRYSNQPQHF
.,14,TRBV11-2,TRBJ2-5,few,TGTGCCAGCAGCTTAGCTCCGGCGGTACGGACCCAGTACTTC,CASSLAPAVRTQYF
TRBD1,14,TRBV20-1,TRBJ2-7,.,TGCAGTGCTAGAGAGACGGGACAGGGCTACGAGCAGTACTTC,CSARETGQGYEQYF
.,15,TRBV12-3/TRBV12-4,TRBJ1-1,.,TGTGCCAGCAGGGGGGGGTCTGTATGGGCCACTGAAGCTTTCTTT,CASRGGSVWATEAFF
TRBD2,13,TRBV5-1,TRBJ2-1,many,TGCGCCAGCAGCTTTGGACTAGTCAATGAGCAGTTCTTC,CASSFGLVNEQFF